This TCR beta chain was found in a study of T-cell reconstitution after alpha-beta-depleted transplantation in children. General observations from the study: Reportedly, roughly two months post-transplant, alpha-beta T cells arose from several hundred expanded graft clones.

Preparation of the TCRbeta library was carried out with unique molecular identifiers. MiXCR was run by TCRdb on the PCR reads, yielding one entry per CDR3 protein. The sample carries under 250,000 distinct CDR3 sequences, about 24% recorded once. Losses at the gene ends were 7 bases for V and 10 bases for J; bases not matched to a gene: 14. This CDR3 comprises 15 residues. CDR1 and CDR2 from the germline V gene are ENHRY and SYGVKD. To note about this clonotype: As yet, its antigen is unknown.

This chain uses TRBV10-3 with TRBJ2-1; 9 bases are a match to TRBD2. Sequenced material: PBMCs, mostly from graft donor cells, taken 360 days after TCRalphabeta/CD19-depleted stem cell transplant. The sequence derives from a female patient aged 2-9 years who had a stem cell transplant for congenital amegakaryocytic thrombocytopenia, so the T cells may come from the graft donor. Here the CDR3 reads CAITDSGSPASEQFF. DNA of the CDR3: TGTGCCATCACCGATAGCGGGAGTCCTGCTTCGGAGCAGTTCTTC.